This T cell receptor (beta chain) was identified during a study of blood T cells in healthy people across ages (dated by TCRdb to between 2015 and 2017). Regarding the research as a whole: In model experiments, template switching captured roughly one uniquely barcoded TCR beta cDNA molecule for every two T cells. Using deep sequencing normalized with unique cDNA molecular identifiers, the study measured how TCR beta repertoire diversity changes with age. The donors were split into four age groups: young (average about 16 years), middle-aged (about 40), aged (more than 60) and long-lived (over 75). For two donors (one aged 18 to 30 and one aged 80 or older), the study analyzed two additional independent replicas of 1 million unique cDNA reads from the same blood draw.

Donors were 30 to 45 systemically healthy Caucasian individuals from Russia aged about 6 to 100 years. About 9.8 milliliters of peripheral blood were drawn from each donor into EDTA-treated Vacutainer tubes. Ficoll-Paque density-gradient centrifugation was used to isolate PBMCs, with at least 6 million obtained per sample. Trizol reagent was used to extract total RNA from PBMCs, with at least 5 micrograms per sample. For every donor, an aliquot of PBMCs went through flow cytometry to measure the percentages of naive CD45RAhigh/CD27high T cells. The library was obtained by 5' RACE. This sample was sequenced with an Illumina HiSeq 2500. A second PCR of about 6 to 11 cycles was run with a J-beta primer mix and a sample-barcoded 5' primer. A template-switch 5' adaptor carrying 12 random nucleotides introduced a unique molecular identifier onto each TCR beta cDNA molecule. At least 2.5 million CDR3-containing paired-end reads were obtained from each sample. First-strand cDNA synthesis was performed from all RNA using the Mint cDNA synthesis kit, with priming by a TRBC-specific oligonucleotide. Following uracil-DNA glycosylase treatment, all cDNA underwent a first 18-cycle PCR with the universal primers M1SS and BC2_uni_R. Regarding the original processing steps: Normalization of each sample was performed by random selection of 1 million high-quality reads, each carrying a distinct molecular identifier. Reads sharing molecular identifiers were discarded rather than binned into consensus sequences. MiTCR, run with a Q25 quality threshold and the strictest error-elimination algorithm, handled CDR3 identification, clonotype clustering and error correction. Lower-bound total TCR beta diversity was estimated with a nonparametric unseen species model using Euler transformation. TCRdb redid the processing of the public reads, applying fastp at Q25 and MiXCR, and retained in-frame beta chains. Under each unique CDR3 protein, matching rows form one entry showing the most common genes and DNA. V and J calls and clone size were set by TCRdb, not the authors. For this sample the table gives more than 750,000 distinct CDR3 sequences, of which about 27% were detected only once. Jointly, the top ten make up roughly 10% of the sample.

As encoded in the germline V gene (reference sequence), CDR1 is LNHDA while CDR2 is SQIVND. The CDR3 runs 13 residues from the cysteine to the phenylalanine. The sequence is cut down to CDR3 DNA, 39 bases in frame from base 1. V is cut by 5 bases and J by 4 bases, and the space between the germline ends is 11 bases. What the work shows at the level of the full study, not this receptor alone: A strong correlation was found between observed TCR beta diversity and the percentage of naive T cells measured by flow cytometry. Observed TCR beta diversity per million T cells fell roughly linearly with age, and a significant reduction was already apparent by age roughly 40. Estimates of total diversity based on one million sequenced T cells were regarded as lower bounds and as underestimates. Compared with the aged group, the long-lived group had more naive CD4+ T cells, fewer expanded clones and increased TCR diversity, suggesting age selection. Because donor CMV infection status was unknown, age-related changes in expanded clonotypes were potentially confounded. Since profiling was done on bulk unsorted PBMCs, naive and antigen-experienced compartments could not be conclusively compared.

Of note for this clonotype: It lacks a known antigen. Per-base quality was not reported, and no clone a single base away is much larger than it.

The sample was also reused in another study, on T cells of mothers and their children. The second investigation adds: The donors were nine systemically healthy Caucasian individuals, made up of three mothers and their six children. cDNA synthesis consumed the entire amount of extracted RNA, loaded at around 1.5 ug RNA in each 15 ul reaction. Sample barcodes and 2-4 random nucleotides were added via the M1S primer in the second PCR. Over 8 million TCR beta CDR3 reads were obtained for each mother, and 2.5 million to 3 million reads were obtained for each child. Thymic selection shapes the output of TCR recombination in a similar way in related and unrelated pairs, and inherited differences have a minor effect. Related mother-child pairs always showed normalized repertoire overlap that was slightly higher than in unrelated mother-child pairs, though the difference was never significant. With a sensitivity of about 100 clones per million clonotypes, no persistent microchimeric T cell clones were detected. To look for features that set related mother-child pairs apart from unrelated individuals, the researchers ran deep NGS to compare the TCR beta repertoires of mothers and children. Mothers averaged 40 +/- 4 years of age and children averaged about 10 +/- 4 years. Libraries were sequenced on Illumina HiSeq 2000 with 100+100 nt paired-end reads after adapter ligation with NEBNext reagents. To prevent cross-contamination, the mother and child libraries were prepared a month apart and were sequenced in separate runs. Between roughly 500,000 and 2,000,000 distinct TCR beta clonotypes were identified per donor. Naive TCR beta clonotypes were estimated from low-frequency clonotypes matched to each donor's FACS-determined naive share, without sorting.

Here the chain combines TRBV19 and TRBJ1-2, with no confident D gene call. This TCR derives from a middle-aged woman in good health. Source material: blood. DNA sequence: TGTGCCAGTAGTCCCAGACAACGCTATGGCTACACCTTC. Its amino acids are CASSPRQRYGYTF.